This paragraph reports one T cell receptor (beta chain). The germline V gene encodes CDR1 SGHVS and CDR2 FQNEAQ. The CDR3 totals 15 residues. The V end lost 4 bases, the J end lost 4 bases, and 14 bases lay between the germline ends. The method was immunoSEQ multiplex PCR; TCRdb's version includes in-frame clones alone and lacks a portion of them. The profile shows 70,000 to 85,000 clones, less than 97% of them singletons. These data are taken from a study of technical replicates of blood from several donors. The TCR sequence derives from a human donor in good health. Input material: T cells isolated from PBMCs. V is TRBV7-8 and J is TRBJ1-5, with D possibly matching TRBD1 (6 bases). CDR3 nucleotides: TGTGCCAGCAGCTCCCAGGACAGTCGGAATCAGCCCCAGCATTTT. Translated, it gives CASSSQDSRNQPQHF.